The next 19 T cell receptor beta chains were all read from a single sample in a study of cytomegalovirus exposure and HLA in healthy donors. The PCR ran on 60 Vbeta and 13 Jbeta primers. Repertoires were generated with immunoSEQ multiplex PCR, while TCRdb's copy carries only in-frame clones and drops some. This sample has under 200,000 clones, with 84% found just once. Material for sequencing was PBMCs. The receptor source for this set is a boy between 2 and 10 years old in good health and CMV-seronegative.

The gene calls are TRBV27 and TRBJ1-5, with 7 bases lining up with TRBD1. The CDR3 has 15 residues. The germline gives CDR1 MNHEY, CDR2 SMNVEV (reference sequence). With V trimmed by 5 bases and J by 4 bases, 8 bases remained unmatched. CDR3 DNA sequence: TGTGCCAGCAGTCCCCGGACAGGTTCTAATCAGCCCCAGCATTTT. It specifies CASSPRTGSNQPQHF.

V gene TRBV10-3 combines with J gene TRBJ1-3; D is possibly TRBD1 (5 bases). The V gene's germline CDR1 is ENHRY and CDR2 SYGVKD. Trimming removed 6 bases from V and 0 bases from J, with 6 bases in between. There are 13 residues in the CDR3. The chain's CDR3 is CAIRDTSGNTIYF. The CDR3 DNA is TGTGCCATCAGGGACACCTCTGGAAACACCATATATTTT.

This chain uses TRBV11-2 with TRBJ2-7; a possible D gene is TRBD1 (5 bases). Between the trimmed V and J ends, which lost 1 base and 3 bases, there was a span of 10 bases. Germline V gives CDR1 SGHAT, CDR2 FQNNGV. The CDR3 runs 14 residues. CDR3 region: CASSLGVTGYEQYF. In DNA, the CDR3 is TGTGCCAGCAGCTTAGGGGTTACAGGCTACGAGCAGTACTTC.

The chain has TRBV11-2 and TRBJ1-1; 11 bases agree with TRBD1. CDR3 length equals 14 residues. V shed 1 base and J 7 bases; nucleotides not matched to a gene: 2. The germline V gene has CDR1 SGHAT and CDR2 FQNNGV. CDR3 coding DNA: TGTGCCAGCAGCTTAGGGACAGGGGGCTATGAAGCTTTCTTT. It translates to CASSLGTGGYEAFF.

The CDR3 DNA reads as TGTGCCAGCAGTTACTCAGGGGAAGATAGGGAGCAGTACTTC. It translates to CASSYSGEDREQYF. V and J are TRBV6-5 and TRBJ2-7; TRBD1 might be the D (5 bases). The CDR3 covers 14 residues. V was cut by 0 bases and J by 7 bases, with 13 bases left in between. Looked up from germline, CDR1 is MNHEY and CDR2 is SVGAGI.

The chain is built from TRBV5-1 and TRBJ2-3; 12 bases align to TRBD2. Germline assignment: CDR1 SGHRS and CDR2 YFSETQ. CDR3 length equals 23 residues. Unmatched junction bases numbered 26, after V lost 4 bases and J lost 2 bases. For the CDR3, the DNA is TGCGCCAGCAGCCCCCTCGAGGGCGGGGGACGAATGGGACTAGCGGGCTACACAGATACGCAGTATTTT. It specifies CASSPLEGGGRMGLAGYTDTQYF. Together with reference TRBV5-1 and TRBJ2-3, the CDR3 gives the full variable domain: KAGVTQTPRYLIKTRGQQVTLSCSPISGHRSVSWYQQTPGQGLQFLFEYFSETQRNKGNFPGRFSGRQFSNSRSEMNVSTLELGDSALYLCASSPLEGGGRMGLAGYTDTQYFGPGTRLTVL.

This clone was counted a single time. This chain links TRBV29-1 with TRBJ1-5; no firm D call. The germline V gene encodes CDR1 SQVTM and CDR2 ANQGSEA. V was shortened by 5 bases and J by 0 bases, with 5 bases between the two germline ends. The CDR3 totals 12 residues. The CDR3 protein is CSVRDSNQPQHF. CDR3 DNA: TGCAGCGTTAGAGATAGCAATCAGCCCCAGCATTTT.

DNA for the CDR3: TGCGCCAGCAGCTTGCCGGACAGGGGGCCAGGGGCCAACGTCCTGACTTTC. The encoded protein is CASSLPDRGPGANVLTF. The chain carries TRBV5-1 and TRBJ2-6; 11 bases line up with TRBD1. Germline CDR1 SGHRS, CDR2 YFSETQ. Losses at the gene ends were 1 base for V and 4 bases for J; bases not matched to a gene: 4. This CDR3 is built from 17 residues. The variable domain in full, completed from reference TRBV5-1 and TRBJ2-6, reads KAGVTQTPRYLIKTRGQQVTLSCSPISGHRSVSWYQQTPGQGLQFLFEYFSETQRNKGNFPGRFSGRQFSNSRSEMNVSTLELGDSALYLCASSLPDRGPGANVLTFGAGSRLTVL.

CDR3 loop: CSVQGNGYTF. The DNA of the CDR3 is TGCAGCGTGCAGGGTAATGGCTACACCTTC. The J gene is TRBJ1-2, the V gene TRBV29-1, with TRBD1 as a possible D gene (5 bases). The CDR3 runs 10 residues. Germline CDR1 SQVTM, CDR2 ANQGSEA. The V end was cut by 6 bases, the J end by 6 bases, with 8 bases between.

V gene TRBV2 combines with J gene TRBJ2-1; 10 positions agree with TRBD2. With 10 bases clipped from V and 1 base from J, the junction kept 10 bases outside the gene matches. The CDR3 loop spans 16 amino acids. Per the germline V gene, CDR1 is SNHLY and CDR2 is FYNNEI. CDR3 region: CAIHPSGRLSYNEQFF. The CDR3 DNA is TGTGCCATACACCCTAGCGGGAGACTGTCCTACAATGAGCAGTTCTTC.

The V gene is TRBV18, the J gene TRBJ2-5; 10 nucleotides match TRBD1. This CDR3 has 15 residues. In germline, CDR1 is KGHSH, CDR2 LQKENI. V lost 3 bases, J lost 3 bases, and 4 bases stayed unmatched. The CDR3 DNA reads TGTGCCAGCTCACCTCCGGGACAGGGGAAAGAGACCCAGTACTTC. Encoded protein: CASSPPGQGKETQYF.

DNA of the CDR3: TGTGCCATCAGTGAGTCGGTTCTGAGCGGGGAGACCCAGTACTTC. This encodes CAISESVLSGETQYF. The V call is TRBV10-3, the J call TRBJ2-5; D is perhaps TRBD2 (6 bases). V was cut by 0 bases and J by 5 bases, with 13 bases left in between. The CDR3 consists of 15 residues. CDR1 and CDR2 from the germline V gene are ENHRY and SYGVKD.

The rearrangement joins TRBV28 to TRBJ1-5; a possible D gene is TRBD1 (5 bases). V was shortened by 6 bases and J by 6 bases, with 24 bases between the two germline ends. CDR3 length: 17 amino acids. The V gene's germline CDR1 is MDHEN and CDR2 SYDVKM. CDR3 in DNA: TGTGCCAGCAGGTCACCAGGGATTGCTAGTCAGGTTCAGCCCCAGCATTTT. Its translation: CASRSPGIASQVQPQHF.

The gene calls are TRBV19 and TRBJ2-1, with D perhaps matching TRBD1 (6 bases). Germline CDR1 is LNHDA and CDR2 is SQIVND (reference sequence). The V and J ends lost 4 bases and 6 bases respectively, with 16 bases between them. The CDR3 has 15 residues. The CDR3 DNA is TGTGCCAGTAGTAACAGGGATTTAGTGGGCAATGAGCAGTTCTTC. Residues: CASSNRDLVGNEQFF.

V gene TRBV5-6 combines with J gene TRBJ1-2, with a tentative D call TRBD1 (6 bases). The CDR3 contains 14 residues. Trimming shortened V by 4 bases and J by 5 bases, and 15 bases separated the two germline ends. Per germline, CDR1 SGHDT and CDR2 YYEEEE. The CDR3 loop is CASSPRTAFYGYTF. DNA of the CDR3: TGTGCCAGCAGCCCGCGGACAGCCTTTTATGGCTACACCTTC.

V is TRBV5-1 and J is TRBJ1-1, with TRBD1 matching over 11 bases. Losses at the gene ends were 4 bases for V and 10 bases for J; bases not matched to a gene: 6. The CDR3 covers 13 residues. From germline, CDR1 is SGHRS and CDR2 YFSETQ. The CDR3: CASSPPGQGGAFF. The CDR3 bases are TGCGCCAGCAGCCCACCGGGACAGGGGGGAGCTTTCTTT.

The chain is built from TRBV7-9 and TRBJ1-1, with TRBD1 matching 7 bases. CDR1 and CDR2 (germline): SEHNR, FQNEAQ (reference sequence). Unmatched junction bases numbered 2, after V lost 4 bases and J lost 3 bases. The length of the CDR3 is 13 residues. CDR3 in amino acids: CASSSQGDTEAFF. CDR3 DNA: TGTGCCAGCAGCTCCCAGGGGGACACTGAAGCTTTCTTT.

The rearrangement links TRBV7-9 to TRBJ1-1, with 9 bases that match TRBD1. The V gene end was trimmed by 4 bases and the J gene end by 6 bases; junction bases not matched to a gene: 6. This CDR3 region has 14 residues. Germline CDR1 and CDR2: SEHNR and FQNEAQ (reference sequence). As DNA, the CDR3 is TGTGCCAGCAGCTACCGGGACAGGGTCGCTGAAGCTTTCTTT. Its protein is CASSYRDRVAEAFF.

The CDR3 DNA reads as TGCGCCAGCAGCCGAGAGGGGACTCCGGGTGGGTCAGATACGCAGTATTTT. This sequence encodes CASSREGTPGGSDTQYF. The V call is TRBV5-1, the J call TRBJ2-3; tentative D call: TRBD2 (6 bases). The CDR3 is made up of 17 amino acids. The germline gives CDR1 SGHRS, CDR2 YFSETQ. Between the trimmed V and J ends, which lost 4 bases and 4 bases, there was a span of 22 bases.